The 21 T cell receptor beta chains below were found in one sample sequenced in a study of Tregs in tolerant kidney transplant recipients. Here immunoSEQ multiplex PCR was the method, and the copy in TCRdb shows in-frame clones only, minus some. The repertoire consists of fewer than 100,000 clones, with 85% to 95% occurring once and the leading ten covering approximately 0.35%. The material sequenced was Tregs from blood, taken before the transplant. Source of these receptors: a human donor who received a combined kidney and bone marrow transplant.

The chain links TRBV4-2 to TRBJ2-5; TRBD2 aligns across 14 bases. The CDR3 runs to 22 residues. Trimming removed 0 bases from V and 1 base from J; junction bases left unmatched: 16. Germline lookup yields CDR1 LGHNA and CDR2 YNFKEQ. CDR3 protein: CASSQDLPAGTSGSRVQETQYF. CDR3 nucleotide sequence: TGTGCCAGCAGCCAAGATTTACCCGCCGGGACTAGCGGGAGTAGGGTCCAAGAGACCCAGTACTTC.

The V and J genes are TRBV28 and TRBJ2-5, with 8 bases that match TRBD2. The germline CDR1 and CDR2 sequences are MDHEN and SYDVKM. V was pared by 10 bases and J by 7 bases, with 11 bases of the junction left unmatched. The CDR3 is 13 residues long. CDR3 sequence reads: CAISGGGLRTQYF. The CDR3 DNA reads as TGTGCCATCTCCGGGGGGGGATTGCGGACCCAGTACTTC.

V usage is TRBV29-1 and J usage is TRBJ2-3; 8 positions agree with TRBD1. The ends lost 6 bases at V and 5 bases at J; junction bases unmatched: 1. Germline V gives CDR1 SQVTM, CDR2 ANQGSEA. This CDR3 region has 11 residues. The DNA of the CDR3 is TGCAGCGTGGGGACAGGAGATACGCAGTATTTT. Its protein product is CSVGTGDTQYF.

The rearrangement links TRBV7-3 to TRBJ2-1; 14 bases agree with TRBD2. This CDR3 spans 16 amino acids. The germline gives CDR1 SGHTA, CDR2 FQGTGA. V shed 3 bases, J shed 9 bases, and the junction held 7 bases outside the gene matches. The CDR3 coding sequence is TGTGCCAGCAGCTTGCAGACTAGCGGGAGGGCCAGTGAGCAGTTCTTC. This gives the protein CASSLQTSGRASEQFF.

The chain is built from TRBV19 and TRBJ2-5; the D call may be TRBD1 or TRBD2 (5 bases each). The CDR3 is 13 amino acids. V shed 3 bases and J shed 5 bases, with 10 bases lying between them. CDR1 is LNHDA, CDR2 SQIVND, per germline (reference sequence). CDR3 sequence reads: CASSIGDGETQYF. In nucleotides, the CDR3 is TGTGCCAGTAGTATCGGGGACGGGGAGACCCAGTACTTC. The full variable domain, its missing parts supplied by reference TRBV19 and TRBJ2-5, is DGGITQSPKYLFRKEGQNVTLSCEQNLNHDAMYWYRQDPGQGLRLIYYSQIVNDFQKGDIAEGYSVSREKKESFPLTVTSAQKNPTAFYLCASSIGDGETQYFGPGTRLLVL.

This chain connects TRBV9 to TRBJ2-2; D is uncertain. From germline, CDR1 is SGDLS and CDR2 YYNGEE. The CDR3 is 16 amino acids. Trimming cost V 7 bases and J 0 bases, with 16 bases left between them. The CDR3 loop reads CASAPTGPANTGELFF. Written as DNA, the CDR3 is TGTGCCAGCGCTCCCACGGGTCCCGCGAACACCGGGGAGCTGTTTTTT.

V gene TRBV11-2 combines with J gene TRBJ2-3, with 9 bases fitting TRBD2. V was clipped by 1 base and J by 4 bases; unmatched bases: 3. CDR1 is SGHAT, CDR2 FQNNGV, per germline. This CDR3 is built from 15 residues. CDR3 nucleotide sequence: TGTGCCAGCAGCTTAGCTCTAGCGGGGCCAGATACGCAGTATTTT. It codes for CASSLALAGPDTQYF.

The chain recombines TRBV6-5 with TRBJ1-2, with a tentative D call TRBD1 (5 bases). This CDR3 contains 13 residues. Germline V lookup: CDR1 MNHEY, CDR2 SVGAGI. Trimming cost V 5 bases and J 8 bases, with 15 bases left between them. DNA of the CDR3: TGTGCCAGCAGTCCAAGAGGGGTCGCCGGCTACACCTTC. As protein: CASSPRGVAGYTF.

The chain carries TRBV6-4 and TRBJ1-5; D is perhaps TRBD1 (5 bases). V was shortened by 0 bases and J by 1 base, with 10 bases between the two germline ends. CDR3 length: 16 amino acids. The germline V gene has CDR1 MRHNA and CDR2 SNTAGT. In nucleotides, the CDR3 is TGTGCCAGCAGTGACTCATGGGGCTCAAGCAATCAGCCCCAGCATTTT. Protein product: CASSDSWGSSNQPQHF.

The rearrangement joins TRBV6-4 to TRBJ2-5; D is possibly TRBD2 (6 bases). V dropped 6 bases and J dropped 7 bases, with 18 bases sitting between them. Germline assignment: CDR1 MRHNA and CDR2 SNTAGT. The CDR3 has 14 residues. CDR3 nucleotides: TGTGCCAGCAGAAGACTAGACAACCCAGGGACCCAGTACTTC. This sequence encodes CASRRLDNPGTQYF.

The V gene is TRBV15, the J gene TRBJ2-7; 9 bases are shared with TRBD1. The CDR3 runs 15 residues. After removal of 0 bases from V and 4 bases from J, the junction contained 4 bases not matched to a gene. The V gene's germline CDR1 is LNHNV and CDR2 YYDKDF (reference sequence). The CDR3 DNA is TGTGCCACCAGCAGAGATAGGGACAGGGTTTACGAGCAGTACTTC. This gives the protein CATSRDRDRVYEQYF.

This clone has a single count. Written as DNA, the CDR3 is TGTGCCTGGAGTGTCCCTGGGACGGGAGCCGCCTCCTACGAGCAGTACTTC. Translated: CAWSVPGTGAASYEQYF. The rearrangement links TRBV30 to TRBJ2-7; weak D call: TRBD2 (6 bases). V lost 0 bases to trimming and J lost 0 bases, with 18 bases between them. The CDR3 runs 17 residues. CDR1 and CDR2 from the germline V gene are GTSNPN and SVGIG (reference sequence).

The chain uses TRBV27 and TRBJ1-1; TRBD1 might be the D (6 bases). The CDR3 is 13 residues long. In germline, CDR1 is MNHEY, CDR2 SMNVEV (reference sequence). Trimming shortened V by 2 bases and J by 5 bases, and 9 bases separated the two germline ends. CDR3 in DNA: TGTGCCAGCAGTTTACAGGGGTGGACTGAAGCTTTCTTT. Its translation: CASSLQGWTEAFF.

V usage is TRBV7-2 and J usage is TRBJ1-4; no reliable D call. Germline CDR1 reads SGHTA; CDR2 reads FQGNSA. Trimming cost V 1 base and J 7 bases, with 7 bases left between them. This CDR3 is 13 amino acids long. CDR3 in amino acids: CASSLVVSEKLFF. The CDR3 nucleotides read TGTGCCAGCAGCTTAGTCGTTAGTGAAAAACTGTTTTTT.

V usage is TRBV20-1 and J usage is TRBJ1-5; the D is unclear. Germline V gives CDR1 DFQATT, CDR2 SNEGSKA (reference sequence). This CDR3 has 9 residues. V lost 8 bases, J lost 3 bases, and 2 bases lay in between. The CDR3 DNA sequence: TGCAGTCCCAATCAGCCCCAGCATTTT. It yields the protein CSPNQPQHF.

This chain's CDR3 is CAGTTVGVQETQYF. The DNA for the CDR3 is TGTGCCGGCACCACCGTGGGAGTCCAAGAGACCCAGTACTTC. The chain is built from TRBV2 and TRBJ2-5, with TRBD2 as a possible D gene (5 bases). CDR3 length: 14 amino acids. Per germline, CDR1 SNHLY and CDR2 FYNNEI. Trimming took off 11 bases at V and 1 base at J, with 17 bases between the two ends.

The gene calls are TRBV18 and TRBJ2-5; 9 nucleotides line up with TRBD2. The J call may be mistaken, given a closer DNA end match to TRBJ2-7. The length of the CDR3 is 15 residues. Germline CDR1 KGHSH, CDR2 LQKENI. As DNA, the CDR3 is TGTGCCAGCTCGACGATCCCTCGAGCGGGAGGCGAGCAGTACTTC. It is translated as CASSTIPRAGGEQYF.

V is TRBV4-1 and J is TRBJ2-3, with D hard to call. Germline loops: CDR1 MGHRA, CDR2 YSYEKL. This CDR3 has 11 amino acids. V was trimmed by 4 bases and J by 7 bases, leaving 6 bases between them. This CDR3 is CASSLDNTQYF. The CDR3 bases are TGCGCCAGCAGCCTAGACAATACGCAGTATTTT.

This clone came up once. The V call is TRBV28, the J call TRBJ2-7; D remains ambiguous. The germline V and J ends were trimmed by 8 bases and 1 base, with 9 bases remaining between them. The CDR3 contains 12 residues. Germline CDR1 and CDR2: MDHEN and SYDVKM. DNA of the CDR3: TGTGCCAGCCGCGAGAGGTCCTACGAGCAGTACTTC. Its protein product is CASRERSYEQYF. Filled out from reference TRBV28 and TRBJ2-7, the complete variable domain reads DVKVTQSSRYLVKRTGEKVFLECVQDMDHENMFWYRQDPGLGLRLIYFSYDVKMKEKGDIPEGYSVSREKKERFSLILESASTNQTSMYLCASRERSYEQYFGPGTRLTVT.

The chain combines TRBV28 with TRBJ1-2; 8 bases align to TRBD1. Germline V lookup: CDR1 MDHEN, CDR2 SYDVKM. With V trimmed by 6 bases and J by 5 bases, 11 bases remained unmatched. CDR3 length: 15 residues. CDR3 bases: TGTGCCAGCAGGCCCGGGACAGGCGTCCTTTATGGCTACACCTTC. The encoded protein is CASRPGTGVLYGYTF.

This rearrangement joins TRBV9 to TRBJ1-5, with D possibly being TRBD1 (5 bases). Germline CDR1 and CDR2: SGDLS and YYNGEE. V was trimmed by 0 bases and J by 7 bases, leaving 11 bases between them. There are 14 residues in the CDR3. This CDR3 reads CASSVDAGSQPQHF. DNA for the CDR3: TGTGCCAGCAGCGTAGATGCAGGGTCCCAGCCCCAGCATTTT.